Listed here is a single T cell receptor (beta chain). CD45RO-negative CD8 cells positively selected for CCR7 made up the naive population, which excluded terminally differentiated effector memory CD45RA+ cells. The CDR3 covers 13 residues. Per germline, CDR1 SGHKS and CDR2 YYEKEE (reference sequence). V dropped 0 bases and J dropped 7 bases, with 8 bases sitting between them. The source of the sample is a study of shared clonotypes between healthy human individuals. Measured with immunoSEQ multiplex PCR; TCRdb has only the in-frame clones, and not every one. This sample has fewer than 800,000 clones, with 92% found just once.

The chain has TRBV5-5 and TRBJ1-5; a possible D gene is TRBD1 (5 bases). Sequenced material: naive CD8+ T cells sorted from blood. The origin of this receptor is a man aged 25 to 40 in good health. The CDR3 DNA is TGTGCCAGCAGCTTGGATCGGACACAGCCCCAGCATTTT. Protein sequence: CASSLDRTQPQHF.